The 12 T cell receptor beta chains reported below all come from one sample, sequenced in a study of OX40 agonist ivuxolimab in advanced cancers. The protocol was immunoSEQ multiplex PCR, while the TCRdb copy is restricted to in-frame clones and leaves out a portion. The table shows about 80,000 clones, with about nine tenths occurring only once. Sequenced here: CD4+ or CD8+ T cells sorted from blood, sampled in a trial of the OX40 agonist ivuxolimab. The receptors stem from an adult with an advanced solid tumor such as melanoma, head and neck, liver or kidney cancer.

The J gene is TRBJ2-5, the V gene TRBV5-4; D perhaps matches TRBD1 (6 bases). Germline-derived CDR1 and CDR2 are SGHNT and YYREEE (reference sequence). This CDR3 has 14 residues. V lost 4 bases, J lost 0 bases, and 10 bases lay in between. This CDR3 reads CASSRTVYQETQYF. DNA for the CDR3: TGTGCCAGCAGCAGGACAGTTTACCAAGAGACCCAGTACTTC.

The genes are TRBV6-5 and TRBJ1-2; D may be TRBD1 (6 bases). CDR1 and CDR2 (germline): MNHEY, SVGAGI. Trimming left V 5 bases short and J 1 base short, with 14 bases between. The CDR3 totals 15 residues. The CDR3 here is CASSPSTGLNYGYTF. DNA for the CDR3: TGTGCCAGCAGTCCCTCGACAGGACTTAACTATGGCTACACCTTC.

The chain couples TRBV28 to TRBJ2-3; tentative D call: TRBD2 (5 bases). The CDR3 contains 15 residues. Germline V gives CDR1 MDHEN, CDR2 SYDVKM. V lost 2 bases, J lost 0 bases, and 9 bases lay in between. CDR3 sequence: CASSLVGGSTDTQYF. CDR3 coding DNA: TGTGCCAGCAGTTTAGTAGGCGGGAGCACAGATACGCAGTATTTT.

In DNA form, the CDR3 reads TGTGCCAGCAGGTACACAGATACGCAGTATTTT. Its translation: CASRYTDTQYF. This chain links TRBV28 with TRBJ2-3; D call uncertain. Trimming left V 6 bases short and J 2 bases short, with 3 bases between. Germline loops: CDR1 MDHEN, CDR2 SYDVKM. There are 11 residues in the CDR3.

J is TRBJ2-2 and V is TRBV10-1; possibly TRBD1 for D (6 bases). CDR3 length: 15 amino acids. The germline V and J ends were trimmed by 1 base and 1 base, with 7 bases remaining between them. Germline assignment: CDR1 WNHNN and CDR2 SYGVQD (reference sequence). This chain's CDR3 is CASSELTGNTGELFF. Written as DNA, the CDR3 is TGCGCCAGCAGTGAGTTGACAGGGAACACCGGGGAGCTGTTTTTT.

This clone was observed once. The rearrangement links TRBV18 to TRBJ2-5, with D possibly matching TRBD2 (5 bases). Germline lookup yields CDR1 KGHSH and CDR2 LQKENI. Trimming left V 5 bases short and J 3 bases short, with 10 bases between. There are 13 residues in the CDR3. CDR3 region: CASSTTNKETQYF. CDR3 DNA: TGTGCCAGCTCAACGACTAATAAAGAGACCCAGTACTTC. Supplemented by reference TRBV18 and TRBJ2-5, the full variable domain reads NAGVMQNPRHLVRRRGQEARLRCSPMKGHSHVYWYRQLPEEGLKFMVYLQKENIIDESGMPKERFSAEFPKEGPSILRIQQVVRGDSAAYFCASSTTNKETQYFGPGTRLLVL.

The chain uses TRBV7-2 and TRBJ2-4; no firm D call. Germline assignment: CDR1 SGHTA and CDR2 FQGNSA. This CDR3 comprises 14 residues. Trimming removed 1 base from V and 10 bases from J, with 14 bases in between. CDR3 nucleotide sequence: TGTGCCAGCAGCTTAGAGGTCCTGAGAAATATTCAGTACTTC. Its translation: CASSLEVLRNIQYF.

This chain joins TRBV5-1 and TRBJ2-5; 9 nucleotides line up with TRBD1. CDR1 is SGHRS and CDR2 is YFSETQ in the germline V gene. The CDR3 loop spans 15 amino acids. Trimming cost V 4 bases and J 5 bases; bases outside gene matches: 9. This CDR3 reads CASSPGATGGETQYF. The CDR3 DNA reads TGCGCCAGCAGCCCCGGAGCGACAGGGGGGGAGACCCAGTACTTC.

This chain uses TRBV7-9 with TRBJ2-1, with no clear D. The germline gives CDR1 SEHNR, CDR2 FQNEAQ (reference sequence). The germline V and J ends were trimmed by 0 bases and 9 bases, with 12 bases remaining between them. The length of the CDR3 is 14 residues. CDR3 in amino acids: CASSLARTSPEQFF. The CDR3 region has the DNA TGTGCCAGCAGCTTAGCAAGGACCTCCCCTGAGCAGTTCTTC.

This clone came up once. The chain couples TRBV4-1 to TRBJ2-1; D gene uncertain. This CDR3 is 14 amino acids long. V lost 6 bases, J lost 2 bases, and 11 bases lay in between. The germline gives CDR1 MGHRA, CDR2 YSYEKL. Here the CDR3 DNA reads TGCGCCAGCAGAGAAGGGCCCGCCTACAATGAGCAGTTCTTC. Its protein product is CASREGPAYNEQFF.

The J gene is TRBJ2-7, the V gene TRBV18; 7 bases agree with TRBD2. The CDR3 has 13 residues. Germline CDR1 KGHSH, CDR2 LQKENI. V was pared by 6 bases and J by 4 bases, with 6 bases of the junction left unmatched. CDR3 nucleotides: TGTGCCAGCTCGACCGGGACTAAGTACGAGCAGTACTTC. Protein product: CASSTGTKYEQYF.

This clone was recorded once. The rearrangement joins TRBV11-2 to TRBJ2-1; possible D gene TRBD1, 6 bases. Germline values: CDR1 SGHAT, CDR2 FQNNGV. Trimming cost V 5 bases and J 15 bases, with 17 bases left between them. This CDR3 comprises 12 residues. DNA of the CDR3: TGTGCCAGCAGCGCCAGACAGGAACCCCCGTTCTTC. Protein: CASSARQEPPFF.